The T cell receptor (beta chain) described here comes from a study of technical replicates of blood from several donors. The CDR3 runs 14 residues. With 5 bases clipped from V and 4 bases from J, the junction kept 5 bases outside the gene matches. CDR1 MNHNY and CDR2 SVGAGI come from the germline V gene (reference sequence). Measured with immunoSEQ multiplex PCR; TCRdb has only the in-frame clones, and not every one. In the table there are about 82,000 clones, 90% to 95% of which are singletons. Material: T cells isolated from PBMCs. The TCR sequence derives from a human donor in good health. This sequence joins TRBV6-6 and TRBJ2-3; 8 bases are a match to TRBD2. The CDR3 loop reads CASSREGRSDTQYF. The CDR3 bases are TGTGCCAGCAGTCGGGAGGGCCGTTCAGATACGCAGTATTTT.